The 19 T cell receptor beta chains in this list originate from one sample, sequenced in a study of T cells and Merkel cell carcinoma outcomes. The protocol was immunoSEQ multiplex PCR, while the TCRdb copy is restricted to in-frame clones and leaves out a portion. The profile shows fewer than 25,000 clones, over 75% of them singletons. Sequenced input: tumor tissue from Merkel cell carcinoma. The receptors were sampled from a human donor with Merkel cell carcinoma.

This rearrangement joins TRBV18 to TRBJ1-2; D is ambiguous. The length of the CDR3 is 14 residues. V dropped 2 bases and J dropped 2 bases, with 9 bases sitting between them. Germline assignment: CDR1 KGHSH and CDR2 LQKENI. CDR3 in amino acids: CASSPEGSNYGYTF. CDR3 coding DNA: TGTGCCAGCTCACCAGAGGGTTCGAACTATGGCTACACCTTC.

The CDR3 protein is CASSLTGGETEAFF. CDR3 coding DNA: TGTGCCAGCAGTTTAACGGGGGGCGAAACTGAAGCTTTCTTT. V and J are TRBV27 and TRBJ1-1; a possible D gene is TRBD1 (6 bases). Trimming stripped 2 bases from V and 5 bases from J, with 12 bases between. Germline V lookup: CDR1 MNHEY, CDR2 SMNVEV (reference sequence). This CDR3 comprises 14 residues.

This clone was seen once. The chain is built from TRBV28 and TRBJ1-4; D remains ambiguous. Looked up from germline, CDR1 is MDHEN and CDR2 is SYDVKM. This CDR3 spans 11 amino acids. The V gene lost 5 bases and the J gene lost 7 bases, with 5 bases spanning the gap. The CDR3 DNA reads as TGTGCCAGCAGTCCGGGTGAAAAACTGTTTTTT. Amino acid sequence: CASSPGEKLFF. The entire variable domain, with the rest obtained from reference TRBV28 and TRBJ1-4, is as follows: DVKVTQSSRYLVKRTGEKVFLECVQDMDHENMFWYRQDPGLGLRLIYFSYDVKMKEKGDIPEGYSVSREKKERFSLILESASTNQTSMYLCASSPGEKLFFGSGTQLSVL.

This rearrangement joins TRBV7-2 to TRBJ2-5; D unclear. The CDR3 extends over 14 amino acids. V lost 5 bases and J lost 2, with 12 bases in between. CDR1 and CDR2 from the germline V gene are SGHTA and FQGNSA. Written as DNA, the CDR3 is TGTGCCAGCAGCCCACCTTTTGTGCAAGAGACCCAGTACTTC. Amino acid sequence: CASSPPFVQETQYF.

V usage is TRBV6-5 and J usage is TRBJ2-5; 8 bases align to TRBD1. Germline V gene sequence: CDR1 MNHEY, CDR2 SVGAGI. V gave up 2 bases and J gave up 5 bases; unmatched junction bases: 4. The CDR3 is made up of 14 amino acids. CDR3 residues: CASSYQGARETQYF. CDR3 DNA: TGTGCCAGCAGTTACCAGGGGGCAAGGGAGACCCAGTACTTC.

The rearrangement joins TRBV4-1 to TRBJ2-3; 7 bases map to TRBD2. This CDR3 contains 15 residues. J lost 1 base, V lost 3 bases, and 4 bases had no gene match. CDR1 is MGHRA, CDR2 YSYEKL, per germline. As DNA, the CDR3 is TGCGCCAGCAGCCAGGCGGGGGAAGGCACAGATACGCAGTATTTT. Its translation: CASSQAGEGTDTQYF.

This chain joins TRBV6-6 and TRBJ2-3, with TRBD1 as a possible D gene (6 bases). The CDR3 is 15 amino acids. Germline lookup yields CDR1 MNHNY and CDR2 SVGAGI (reference sequence). DNA for the CDR3: TGTGCTATTCGGATTTGGCAGGGGTCTAGAGATACGCAGTATTTT. Its protein is CAIRIWQGSRDTQYF.

As DNA, the CDR3 is TGCGCCAGCAGCCCACAGGGGATTTATGACGAGCAGTACTTC. Its protein is CASSPQGIYDEQYF. This chain connects TRBV5-1 to TRBJ2-7; the match to TRBD1 covers 7 bases. Germline V gene sequence: CDR1 SGHRS, CDR2 YFSETQ. V was pared by 4 bases and J by 5 bases, with 9 bases of the junction left unmatched. This CDR3 comprises 14 residues.

The V gene is TRBV6-5, the J gene TRBJ2-7; D possibly corresponds to TRBD1 (6 bases). This CDR3 contains 16 residues. V lost 0 bases, J lost 2 bases, and 14 bases lay in between. The germline CDR1 and CDR2 sequences are MNHEY and SVGAGI. The CDR3 is CASSYSTGTSTYEQYF. The CDR3 DNA sequence: TGTGCCAGCAGTTACTCCACGGGGACATCTACCTACGAGCAGTACTTC.

The chain links TRBV27 to TRBJ1-6; D remains unclear. CDR1 MNHEY and CDR2 SMNVEV come from the germline V gene (reference sequence). Trimming stripped 5 bases from V and 0 bases from J, with 14 bases between. CDR3 length: 17 amino acids. CDR3 residues: CASSPTALSSYNSPLHF. The CDR3 DNA sequence: TGTGCCAGCAGTCCTACAGCTTTAAGCTCCTATAATTCACCCCTCCACTTT.

The rearrangement joins TRBV5-6 to TRBJ1-6; no firm D call. Germline V lookup: CDR1 SGHDT, CDR2 YYEEEE. V lost 1 base and J 7 bases, leaving 9 bases between the germline ends. There are 14 residues in the CDR3. The CDR3 region has the DNA TGTGCCAGCAGCTTGCTCACAGAAAATTCACCCCTCCACTTT. The encoded protein is CASSLLTENSPLHF.

The table lists this clone with a few counts. At the DNA level, this CDR3 is encoded by other sequences in the same sample as well. DNA of the CDR3: TGTGCCAGCAGCGGGCGGGGACAAGAGACCCAGTACTTC. This codes for CASSGRGQETQYF. V and J are TRBV11-1 and TRBJ2-5; D might be TRBD2 (6 bases). V was pared by 5 bases and J by 2 bases, with 9 bases between. Germline lookup yields CDR1 SGHAT and CDR2 FQDESV (reference sequence). This CDR3 has 13 amino acids.

CDR3 sequence reads: CASSLVAGLDGYTF. In DNA form, the CDR3 reads TGTGCCAGCAGCTTAGTTGCGGGGCTGGACGGCTACACCTTC. V gene TRBV7-9 combines with J gene TRBJ1-2, with a weak D call TRBD1 (5 bases). CDR3 length equals 14 residues. CDR1 is SEHNR and CDR2 is FQNEAQ in the germline V gene (reference sequence). The ends were cut back, 1 base at V and 8 bases at J, with 14 bases in the middle.

Details on this clone: This specimen includes other DNA sequences encoding the same CDR3. The chain links TRBV5-1 to TRBJ2-5, with a weak D call TRBD2 (7 bases). This CDR3 is 15 amino acids long. Germline CDR1 is SGHRS and CDR2 is YFSETQ. Trimming pared 2 bases from V and 4 bases from J, leaving 15 bases between. The CDR3 here is CASSFFEGEGETQYF. The CDR3 DNA sequence: TGCGCCAGCAGCTTTTTCGAGGGGGAGGGAGAGACCCAGTACTTC.

The CDR3 sequence: CASSPGTPTYNEQFF. CDR3 nucleotide sequence: TGTGCCAGCAGCCCTGGGACTCCTACCTACAATGAGCAGTTCTTC. This rearrangement joins TRBV9 to TRBJ2-1; D perhaps matches TRBD2 (6 bases). The V end was cut by 4 bases, the J end by 2 bases, with 13 bases between. Germline loops: CDR1 SGDLS, CDR2 YYNGEE. CDR3 length equals 15 residues.

In its sample, this clone was seen a few times. CDR3 amino acids: CASSWEGTAEAFF. The CDR3 DNA reads as TGTGCCAGCAGCTGGGAAGGGACAGCCGAAGCTTTCTTT. The chain is built from TRBV5-4 and TRBJ1-1; 7 bases align to TRBD1. Per germline, CDR1 SGHNT and CDR2 YYREEE (reference sequence). The V segment lost 3 bases and the J segment 8 bases; nucleotides outside the gene matches: 7. The CDR3 is made up of 13 amino acids.

Regarding this clone: One end of the junction fails to match germline, which may point to a read error. The chain links TRBV4-2 to TRBJ2-1; a weak D match, TRBD2 (5 bases). The CDR3 covers 15 residues. Germline V lookup: CDR1 LGHNA, CDR2 YNFKEQ. Written as DNA, the CDR3 is TGTGCCAGCAGCCAAGGGGAGAGCTCCTACAATGAGCAATTCTTC. It translates to CASSQGESSYNEQFF.

The genes are TRBV7-9 and TRBJ2-5, with D uncertain. There are 13 residues in the CDR3. CDR1 SEHNR and CDR2 FQNEAQ come from the germline V gene (reference sequence). V was trimmed by 8 bases and J by 5 bases, leaving 15 bases between them. In nucleotides, the CDR3 is TGTGCCAGCCTGCTGGGGATTGAGGAGACCCAGTACTTC. Translation: CASLLGIEETQYF.

The chain is built from TRBV30 and TRBJ1-3; D gene uncertain. V lost 3 bases and J lost 1, with 7 bases in between. Looked up from germline, CDR1 is GTSNPN and CDR2 is SVGIG (reference sequence). This CDR3 comprises 13 residues. As DNA, the CDR3 is TGTGCCTGGAGCCGCCCATCTGGAAACACCATATATTTT. Its protein is CAWSRPSGNTIYF.